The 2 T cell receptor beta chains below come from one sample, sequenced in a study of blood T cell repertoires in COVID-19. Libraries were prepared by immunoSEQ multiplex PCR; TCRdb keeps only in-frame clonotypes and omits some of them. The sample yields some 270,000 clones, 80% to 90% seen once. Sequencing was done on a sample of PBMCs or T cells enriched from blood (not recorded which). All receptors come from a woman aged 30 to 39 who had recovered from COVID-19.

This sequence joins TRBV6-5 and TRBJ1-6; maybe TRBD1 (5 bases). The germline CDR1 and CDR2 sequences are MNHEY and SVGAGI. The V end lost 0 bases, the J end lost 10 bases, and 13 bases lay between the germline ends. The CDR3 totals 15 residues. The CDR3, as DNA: TGTGCCAGCAGTTACTCGAGTAGGGGAGGATCACCCCTCCACTTT. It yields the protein CASSYSSRGGSPLHF.

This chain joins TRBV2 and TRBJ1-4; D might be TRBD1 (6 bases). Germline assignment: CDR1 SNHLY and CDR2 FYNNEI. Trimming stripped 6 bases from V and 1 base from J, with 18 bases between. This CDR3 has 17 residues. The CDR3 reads CASRSPGGGLTNEKLFF. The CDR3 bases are TGTGCCAGCAGGAGTCCGGGGGGCGGTTTAACTAATGAAAAACTGTTTTTT.